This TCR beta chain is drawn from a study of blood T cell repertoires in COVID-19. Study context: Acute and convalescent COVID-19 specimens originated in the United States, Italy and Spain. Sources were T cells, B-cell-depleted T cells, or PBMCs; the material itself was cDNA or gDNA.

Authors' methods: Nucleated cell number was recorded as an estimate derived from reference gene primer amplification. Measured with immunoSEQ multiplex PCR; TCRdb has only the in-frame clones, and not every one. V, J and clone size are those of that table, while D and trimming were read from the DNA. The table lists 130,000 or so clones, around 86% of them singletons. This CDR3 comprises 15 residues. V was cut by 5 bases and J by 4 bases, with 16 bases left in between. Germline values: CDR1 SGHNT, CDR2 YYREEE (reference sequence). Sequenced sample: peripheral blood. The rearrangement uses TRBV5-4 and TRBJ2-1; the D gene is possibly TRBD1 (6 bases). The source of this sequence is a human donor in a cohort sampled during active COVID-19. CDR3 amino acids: CASRGAGTPYNEQFF. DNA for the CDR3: TGTGCCAGCAGGGGGGCGGGTACCCCATACAATGAGCAGTTCTTC.